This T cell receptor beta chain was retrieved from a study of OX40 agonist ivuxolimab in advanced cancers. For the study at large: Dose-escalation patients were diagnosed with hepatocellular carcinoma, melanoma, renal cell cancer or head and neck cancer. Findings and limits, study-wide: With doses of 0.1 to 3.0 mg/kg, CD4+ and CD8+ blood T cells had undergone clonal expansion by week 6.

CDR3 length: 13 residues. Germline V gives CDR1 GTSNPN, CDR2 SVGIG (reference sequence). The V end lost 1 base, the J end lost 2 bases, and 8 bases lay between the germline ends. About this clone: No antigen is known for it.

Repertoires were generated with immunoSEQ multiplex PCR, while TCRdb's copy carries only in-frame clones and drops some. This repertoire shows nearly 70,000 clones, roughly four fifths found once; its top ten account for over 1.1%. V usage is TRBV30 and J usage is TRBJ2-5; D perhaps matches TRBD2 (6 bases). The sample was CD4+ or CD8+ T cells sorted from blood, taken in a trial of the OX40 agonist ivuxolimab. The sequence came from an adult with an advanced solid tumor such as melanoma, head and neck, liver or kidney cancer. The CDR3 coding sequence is TGTGCCTGGAGTGGTCTAGCGCAAGAGACCCAGTACTTC. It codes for CAWSGLAQETQYF.